The 10 T cell receptor beta chains given below trace back to one sample, sequenced in a study of graft-versus-host responses after intestinal transplantation. Antigens for these TCRs are unknown. Sequencing was performed with immunoSEQ multiplex PCR; in TCRdb, only in-frame clones are kept and a portion is missing. The repertoire has roughly 100,000 clones, about 90% of them found once; the top ten carry more than 0.8%. The sample here was unstimulated CD4+ T cells sorted from spleen or lymph node cells, taken before intestinal transplant. The receptor set was obtained from a human donor who received an intestinal transplant.

The chain is built from TRBV12-5 and TRBJ2-1, with a possible D match to TRBD1 (5 bases). CDR1 is LGHNT and CDR2 is FRNRAP in the germline V gene. Trimming took off 1 base at V and 6 bases at J, with 7 bases between the two ends. The CDR3 is 13 amino acids. This CDR3 reads CASGLARANEQFF. The DNA for the CDR3 is TGTGCTAGTGGTTTGGCCAGGGCCAATGAGCAGTTCTTC.

The chain recombines TRBV25-1 with TRBJ2-3, with TRBD2 matching over 9 bases. Germline lookup yields CDR1 MGHDK and CDR2 SYGVNS. CDR3 length: 15 amino acids. Losses at the gene ends were 5 bases for V and 4 bases for J; bases not matched to a gene: 7. The CDR3 DNA reads TGTGCCAGCAGTTGGCTAGCGGGACCGGCAGATACGCAGTATTTT. Its translation: CASSWLAGPADTQYF.

The chain recombines TRBV1 with TRBJ2-5; the table's D call, TRBD1, was not checked against the DNA. TRBV1 is noted as a pseudogene. The CDR3 has 22 residues. The CDR3 here is CTSSQEVCLSDRGRPDEETQYF. The CDR3 nucleotides read TGCACCAGCAGCCAAGAAGTCTGTCTCTCCGACAGGGGGCGACCGGACGAAGAGACCCAGTACTTC.

This sequence joins TRBV5-1 and TRBJ1-4, with no clear D. V shed 0 bases and J shed 0 bases, with 3 bases lying between them. This CDR3 contains 14 residues. The germline gives CDR1 SGHRS, CDR2 YFSETQ. The CDR3 DNA is TGCGCCAGCAGCTTGGAGGCAACTAATGAAAAACTGTTTTTT. It encodes CASSLEATNEKLFF.

The table lists this clone with a few counts. This rearrangement joins TRBV19 to TRBJ1-6; D is perhaps TRBD1 (6 bases). CDR1 and CDR2 (germline): LNHDA, SQIVND (reference sequence). CDR3 size: 15 residues. Between the trimmed V and J ends, which lost 6 bases and 9 bases, there was a span of 18 bases. The CDR3 region is CASRFGGGFGSPLHF. The CDR3 coding sequence is TGTGCCAGTAGGTTCGGAGGGGGTTTTGGTTCACCCCTCCACTTT. Full variable domain (rest looked up from reference TRBV19 and TRBJ1-6): DGGITQSPKYLFRKEGQNVTLSCEQNLNHDAMYWYRQDPGQGLRLIYYSQIVNDFQKGDIAEGYSVSREKKESFPLTVTSAQKNPTAFYLCASRFGGGFGSPLHFGNGTRLTVT.

The chain carries TRBV19 and TRBJ2-1; 10 nucleotides agree with TRBD2. This CDR3 is 15 amino acids long. V trimming: 1 base; J trimming: 7 bases; junction bases outside the gene matches: 4. Per the germline V gene, CDR1 is LNHDA and CDR2 is SQIVND (reference sequence). As DNA, the CDR3 is TGTGCCAGTAGTATAGGGCTAGCGGGAGAAAATGAGCAGTTCTTC. Encoded protein: CASSIGLAGENEQFF.

V usage is TRBV6-6 and J usage is TRBJ2-3, with D unclear. Germline lookup yields CDR1 MNHNY and CDR2 SVGAGI (reference sequence). The CDR3 runs 14 residues. V gave up 0 bases and J gave up 4 bases, with 8 bases separating them. The CDR3 nucleotides are TGTGCCAGCAGTTACTCGTTAGCTTCAGATACGCAGTATTTT. It is translated as CASSYSLASDTQYF.

The chain has TRBV5-6 and TRBJ1-2, with 7 nucleotides matching TRBD1. The germline V gene has CDR1 SGHDT and CDR2 YYEEEE. Trimming removed 1 base from V and 6 bases from J; junction bases left unmatched: 12. This CDR3 is built from 16 residues. This CDR3 reads CASSLFRDREGDGYTF. CDR3 DNA: TGTGCCAGCAGCTTGTTTCGCGACAGGGAGGGTGATGGCTACACCTTC.

In its sample, this clone was seen once. The V gene is TRBV2, the J gene TRBJ2-7; D is unclear. This CDR3 is built from 16 residues. V was cut by 4 bases and J by 2 bases, with 18 bases left in between. Germline CDR1 reads SNHLY; CDR2 reads FYNNEI. This CDR3 is CASSAPNGWLTYEQYF. CDR3 nucleotides: TGTGCCAGCAGTGCCCCTAATGGGTGGCTAACCTACGAGCAGTACTTC.

This clone was recorded only once. This chain uses TRBV5-6 with TRBJ1-2, with TRBD1 as a possible D gene (5 bases). The CDR3 covers 15 residues. Deletions cut 0 bases from V and 4 bases from J, with 13 bases between. Germline V gene lookup returns CDR1 SGHDT and CDR2 YYEEEE. The CDR3 region has the DNA TGTGCCAGCAGCTTGGGCGGGGCAGGTATCTATGGCTACACCTTC. It is translated as CASSLGGAGIYGYTF.